This is a list of T cell receptor beta chains from one sample in a study of T cells in Graves' hyperthyroidism and ophthalmopathy. TCRdb called the multiplex PCR reads again in MiXCR, with one record for every CDR3 protein. The sample contains about 290,000 distinct CDR3 sequences, about an eighth of which appear only once. The specimen was blood. The receptor source for this set is a woman aged 30 to 39 with Graves' hyperthyroidism that later progressed to Graves' ophthalmopathy. Each CDR3 is given with its conserved first and last residue. The order of the fields is J gene, CDR3 length, clone size, V gene, D gene, CDR3 protein. A D gene is named only where the DNA matches it firmly. The size entry is marked missing in some rows and otherwise reads once, few, many or a size class.

>TRBJ1-6|17|many|TRBV6-1|-
CASSSLWTDPYNSPLHF
>TRBJ1-2|13|many|TRBV10-3|-
CAISGDVGYGYTF
>TRBJ1-6|15|few|TRBV5-1|TRBD1
CASSWGQGGNSPLHF
>TRBJ2-7|14|few|TRBV6-2/TRBV6-3|TRBD2
CASSYAGGPPEQYF
>TRBJ1-2|14|many|TRBV3-1|-
CASSQDMAPYGYTF
>TRBJ1-1|16|many|TRBV7-2|-
CASSLGIQGFFTEAFF
>TRBJ2-7|14|many|TRBV28|-
CASSWTLASYEQYF
>TRBJ1-1|13|-|TRBV11-3|-
CASSQGANTEAFF
>TRBJ1-1|16|many|TRBV18|TRBD1
CASSPRTGLSTEGAFF
>-|12|few|TRBV4-1|-
CASSQVGQTQFF
>TRBJ2-2|18|-|TRBV19|TRBD2
CASSIVAGLDRTTGELFF
>TRBJ2-6|20|many|TRBV2|TRBD2
CASSEPPGREGRRGANVLTF
>TRBJ2-7|17|many|TRBV10-3|-
CAISESSQREGTYEQYF
>TRBJ2-2|12|many|TRBV2|-
CASSKDTGELFF
>TRBJ2-7|14|many|TRBV7-2|TRBD2
CASSRWGGSYEQYF
>TRBJ2-4|12|many|TRBV28|-
CASSPLRNIQYF